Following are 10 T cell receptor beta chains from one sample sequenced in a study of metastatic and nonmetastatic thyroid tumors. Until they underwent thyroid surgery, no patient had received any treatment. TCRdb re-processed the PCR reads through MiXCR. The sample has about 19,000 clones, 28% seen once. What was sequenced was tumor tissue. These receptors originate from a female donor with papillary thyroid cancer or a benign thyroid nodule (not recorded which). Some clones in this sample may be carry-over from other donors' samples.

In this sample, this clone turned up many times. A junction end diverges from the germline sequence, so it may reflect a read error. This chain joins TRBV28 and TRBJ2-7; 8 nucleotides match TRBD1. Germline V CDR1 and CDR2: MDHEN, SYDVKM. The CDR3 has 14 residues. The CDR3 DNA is TGTGTCAGCAGTTTAAACAGGGGGATCTACGAGCAGTACTTC. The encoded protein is CVSSLNRGIYEQYF.

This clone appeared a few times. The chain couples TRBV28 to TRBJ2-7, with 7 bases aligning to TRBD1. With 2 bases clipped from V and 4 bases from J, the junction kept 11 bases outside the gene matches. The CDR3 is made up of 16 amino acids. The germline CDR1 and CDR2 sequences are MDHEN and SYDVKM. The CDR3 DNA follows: TGTGCCAGCAGTTTACGGGACAGCTTTTTGGGATACGAGCAGTACTTC. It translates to CASSLRDSFLGYEQYF.

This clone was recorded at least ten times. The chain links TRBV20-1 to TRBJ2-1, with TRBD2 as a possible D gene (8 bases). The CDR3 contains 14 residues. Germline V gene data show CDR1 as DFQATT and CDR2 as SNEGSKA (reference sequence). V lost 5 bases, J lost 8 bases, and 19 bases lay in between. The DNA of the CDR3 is TGCAGTGCTGCCGGGAGGGGGCAAGGGGATGAGCAGTTCTTC. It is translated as CSAAGRGQGDEQFF.

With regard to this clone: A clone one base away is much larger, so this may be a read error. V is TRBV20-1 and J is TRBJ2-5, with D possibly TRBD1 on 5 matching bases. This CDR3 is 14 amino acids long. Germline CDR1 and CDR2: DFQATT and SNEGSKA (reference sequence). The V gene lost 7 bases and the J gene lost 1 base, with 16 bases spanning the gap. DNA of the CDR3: TGCAGTGTTAGCAGGCAGGGCTTCCAAGAGACCCAGTACTTC. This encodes CSVSRQGFQETQYF.

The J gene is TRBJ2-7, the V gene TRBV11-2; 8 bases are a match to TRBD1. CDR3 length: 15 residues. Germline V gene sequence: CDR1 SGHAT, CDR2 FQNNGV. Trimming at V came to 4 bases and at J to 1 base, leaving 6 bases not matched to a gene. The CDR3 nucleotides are TGTGCCAGCAGCTCCCCAGGGGGCGTTTCCTACGAGCAGTACTTC. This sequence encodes CASSSPGGVSYEQYF.

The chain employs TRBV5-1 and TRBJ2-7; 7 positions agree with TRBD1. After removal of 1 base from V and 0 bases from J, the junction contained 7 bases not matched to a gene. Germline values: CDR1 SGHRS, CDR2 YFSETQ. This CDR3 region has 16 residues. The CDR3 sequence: CASSLFDRADSYEQYF. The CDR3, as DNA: TGCGCCAGCAGCTTGTTCGACAGGGCGGACTCCTACGAGCAGTACTTC.

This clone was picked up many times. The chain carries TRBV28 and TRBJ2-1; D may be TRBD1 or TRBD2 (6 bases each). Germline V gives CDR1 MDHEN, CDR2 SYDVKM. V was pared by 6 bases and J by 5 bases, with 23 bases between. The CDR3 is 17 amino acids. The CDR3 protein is CASSSTGRGYGNNEQFF. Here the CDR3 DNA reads TGTGCCAGCAGCTCAACAGGGCGGGGTTATGGGAACAATGAGCAGTTCTTC.

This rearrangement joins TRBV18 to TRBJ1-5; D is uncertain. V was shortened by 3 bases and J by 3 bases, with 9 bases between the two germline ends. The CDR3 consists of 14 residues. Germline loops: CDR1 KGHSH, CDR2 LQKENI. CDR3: CASSPLGNNQPQHF. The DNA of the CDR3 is TGTGCCAGCTCACCCTTAGGGAACAATCAGCCCCAGCATTTT.

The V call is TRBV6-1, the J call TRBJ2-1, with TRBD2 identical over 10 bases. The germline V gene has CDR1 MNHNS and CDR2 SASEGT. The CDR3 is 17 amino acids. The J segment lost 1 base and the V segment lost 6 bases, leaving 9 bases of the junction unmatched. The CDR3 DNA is TGTGCCAGCAGGAATCTAGCGGGAGTCTCTTCCTACAATGAGCAGTTCTTC. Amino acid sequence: CASRNLAGVSSYNEQFF.

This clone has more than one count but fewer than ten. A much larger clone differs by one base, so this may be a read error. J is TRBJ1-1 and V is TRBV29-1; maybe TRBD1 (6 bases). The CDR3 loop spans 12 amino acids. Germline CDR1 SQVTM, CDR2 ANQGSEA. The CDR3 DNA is TGCAGCGTTCCAACAGGGAACACTGAAGCTTTATTT. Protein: CSVPTGNTEALF.